This TCR beta chain was sequenced during a study of blood T cell repertoires in COVID-19. The overall study: Italy, Spain and the United States were the sources of the convalescent and acute COVID-19 samples. PBMCs, B-cell-depleted T cells, or T cells were the source of the cDNA or gDNA that made up the material.

Authors' analysis steps: How many nucleated cells were present was estimated from reference gene primer amplification. Sequencing was performed with immunoSEQ multiplex PCR; in TCRdb, only in-frame clones are kept and a portion is missing. V and J calls and clone size come straight from that table; D and trimming were deduced from the DNA. The table includes about 250,000 clones, roughly 84% detected once. Sequenced material: peripheral blood. This sequence originates from a man aged 45-65 years with active or convalescent COVID-19.

CDR3 residues: CASSDLGTGGRDTQYF. Written as DNA, the CDR3 is TGTGCCAGCAGCGACCTCGGGACAGGGGGCAGAGATACGCAGTATTTT. This chain connects TRBV9 to TRBJ2-3, with 12 bases matching TRBD1. The CDR3 has 16 residues. J lost 5 bases, V lost 3 bases, and 7 bases had no gene match. The germline gives CDR1 SGDLS, CDR2 YYNGEE.